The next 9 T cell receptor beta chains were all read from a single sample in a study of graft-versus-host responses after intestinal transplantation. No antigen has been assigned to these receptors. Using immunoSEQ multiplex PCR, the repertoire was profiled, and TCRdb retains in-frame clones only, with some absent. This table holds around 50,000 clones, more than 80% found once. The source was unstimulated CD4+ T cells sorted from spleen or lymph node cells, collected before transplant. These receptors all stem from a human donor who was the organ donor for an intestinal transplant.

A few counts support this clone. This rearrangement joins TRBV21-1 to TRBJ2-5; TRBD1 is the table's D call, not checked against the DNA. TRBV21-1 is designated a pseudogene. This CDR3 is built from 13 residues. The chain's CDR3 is CASSKKTGETQYF. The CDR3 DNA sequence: TGTGCCAGCAGCAAAAAAACAGGAGAGACCCAGTACTTC.

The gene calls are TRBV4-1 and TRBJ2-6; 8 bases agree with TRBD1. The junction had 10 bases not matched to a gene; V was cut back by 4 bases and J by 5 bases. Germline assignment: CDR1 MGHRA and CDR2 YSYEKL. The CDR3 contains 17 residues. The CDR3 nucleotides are TGCGCCAGCAGCCTAGGTCAGGGGGCTTCTCGGGCCAACGTCCTGACTTTC. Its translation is CASSLGQGASRANVLTF.

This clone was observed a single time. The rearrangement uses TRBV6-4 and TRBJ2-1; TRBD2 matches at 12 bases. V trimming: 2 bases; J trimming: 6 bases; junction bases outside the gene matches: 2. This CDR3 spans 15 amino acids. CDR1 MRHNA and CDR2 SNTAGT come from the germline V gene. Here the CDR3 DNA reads TGTGCCAGCAGTGACGAGACTAGCGGGAGCAATGAGCAGTTCTTC. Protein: CASSDETSGSNEQFF.

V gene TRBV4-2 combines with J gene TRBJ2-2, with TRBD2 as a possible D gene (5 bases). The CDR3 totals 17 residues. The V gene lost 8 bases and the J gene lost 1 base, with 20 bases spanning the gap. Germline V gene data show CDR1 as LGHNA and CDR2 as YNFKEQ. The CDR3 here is CASRDTRAGRNTGELFF. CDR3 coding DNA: TGTGCCAGCCGCGATACTAGGGCCGGTAGGAACACCGGGGAGCTGTTTTTT.

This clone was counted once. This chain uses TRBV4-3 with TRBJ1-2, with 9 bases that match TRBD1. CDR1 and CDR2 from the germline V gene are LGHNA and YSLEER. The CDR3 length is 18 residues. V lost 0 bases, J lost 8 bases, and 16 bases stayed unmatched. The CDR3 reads CASSQERDRANQIRGYTF. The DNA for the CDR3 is TGCGCCAGCAGCCAAGAGAGGGACAGGGCGAACCAAATTAGGGGCTACACCTTC.

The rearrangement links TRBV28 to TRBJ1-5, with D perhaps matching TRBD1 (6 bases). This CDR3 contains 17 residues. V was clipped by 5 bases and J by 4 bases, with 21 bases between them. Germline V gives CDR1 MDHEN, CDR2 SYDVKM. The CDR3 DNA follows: TGTGCCAGCAGTCACAGCCCCCAGGGGTGGGGGAATCAGCCCCAGCATTTT. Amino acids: CASSHSPQGWGNQPQHF.

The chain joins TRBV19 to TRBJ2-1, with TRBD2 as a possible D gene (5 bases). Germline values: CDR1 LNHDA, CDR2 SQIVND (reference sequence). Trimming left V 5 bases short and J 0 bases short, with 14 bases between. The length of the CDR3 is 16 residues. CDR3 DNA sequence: TGTGCCAGTAGTTCCCCAAACGGGGTCTCCTACAATGAGCAGTTCTTC. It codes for CASSSPNGVSYNEQFF.

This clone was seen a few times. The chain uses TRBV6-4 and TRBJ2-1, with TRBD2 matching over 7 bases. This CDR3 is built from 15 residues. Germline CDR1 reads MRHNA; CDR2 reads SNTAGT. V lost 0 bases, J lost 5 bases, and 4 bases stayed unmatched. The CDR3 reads CASSDSEGGNNEQFF. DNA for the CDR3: TGTGCCAGCAGTGACTCGGAGGGAGGGAACAATGAGCAGTTCTTC.

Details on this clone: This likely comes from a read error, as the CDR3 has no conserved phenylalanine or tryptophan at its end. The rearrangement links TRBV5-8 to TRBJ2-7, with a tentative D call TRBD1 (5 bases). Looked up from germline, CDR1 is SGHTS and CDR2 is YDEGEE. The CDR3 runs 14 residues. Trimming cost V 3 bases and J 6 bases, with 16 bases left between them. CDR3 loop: CASSSGHTLGEQYL. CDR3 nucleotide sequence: TGTGCCAGCAGCTCAGGACACACCCTAGGCGAGCAGTACCTC.